This T cell receptor (beta chain) is from a study of shared clonotypes between healthy human individuals. The wider study: Each donor had three CD4 naive, three CD4 memory, two CD8 naive and one CD8 memory plate.

Regarding the study as a whole: It was anticipated that sequencing depth would influence how many clonotypes donors shared. Memory subsets had estimated richness that was generally smaller than that of naive subsets.

Germline-derived CDR1 and CDR2 are MDHEN and SYDVKM. CDR3 size: 12 residues. V shed 6 bases and J shed 5 bases, with 10 bases lying between them. Worth noting for this clone: Antigen: not known.

Genomic DNA of each subset was evenly split across several immunoSEQ plates. Measured with immunoSEQ multiplex PCR; TCRdb has only the in-frame clones, and not every one. The sample records some 500,000 clones, less than 96% being singletons. Sequencing was done on a sample of naive CD4+ T cells sorted from blood. The subset: CD45RA+ positively selected. The chain joins TRBV28 to TRBJ2-5; TRBD1 might be the D (6 bases). This TCR derives from a woman aged 30 to 39 in good health. The CDR3: CASRYRVETQYF. CDR3 DNA: TGTGCCAGCAGGTACAGGGTCGAGACCCAGTACTTC.